Shown below are 15 T cell receptor beta chains from a single sample sequenced in a study of identical twins. TCRdb re-derived calls from the 5' RACE reads in MiXCR, one entry per CDR3 protein. The data show about 700,000 distinct CDR3 sequences, roughly 6% seen once. The sequencing sample was made of naive T cells sorted from blood. The source is a young man in good health.

At least ten counts were recorded for this clonotype. This rearrangement joins TRBV27 to TRBJ2-2; no clear D gene. Germline V gene lookup returns CDR1 MNHEY and CDR2 SMNVEV (reference sequence). This CDR3 region has 13 residues. Between the trimmed V and J ends, which lost 3 bases and 4 bases, there was a span of 6 bases. The CDR3 sequence: CASSFGSTGELFF. CDR3 DNA: TGTGCCAGCAGTTTCGGTTCCACCGGGGAGCTGTTTTTT.

This clonotype was picked up a small number of times. J is TRBJ2-3 and V is TRBV20-1, with 10 bases identical to TRBD2. The junction had 10 bases not matched to a gene; V was cut back by 6 bases and J by 4 bases. This CDR3 comprises 15 residues. Germline V gene lookup returns CDR1 DFQATT and CDR2 SNEGSKA (reference sequence). The CDR3 DNA reads as TGCAGTGCGCAGAGGTCTAGCGGGAGCCCAGATACGCAGTATTTT. Protein product: CSAQRSSGSPDTQYF.

V gene TRBV20-1 combines with J gene TRBJ2-1, with TRBD2 matching over 12 bases. The CDR3 runs 11 residues. The trim removed 5 bases at V and 14 bases at J, leaving 4 bases unmatched. Germline V gives CDR1 DFQATT, CDR2 SNEGSKA (reference sequence). CDR3 protein: CSARTSGTEFF. CDR3 DNA sequence: TGCAGTGCTCGGACTAGCGGGACGGAGTTCTTC.

This clonotype was counted ten times or more. This chain uses TRBV27 with TRBJ2-7; a weak D match, TRBD1 (5 bases). V was clipped by 5 bases and J by 4 bases, with 9 bases between them. The CDR3 spans 12 residues. Germline CDR1 and CDR2: MNHEY and SMNVEV (reference sequence). The CDR3 region is CASSPRAYEQYV. The DNA of the CDR3 is TGTGCCAGCAGTCCCAGGGCATACGAGCAGTACGTC.

This clonotype was counted at least ten times. The V and J genes are TRBV3-1 and TRBJ2-1; 7 nucleotides line up with TRBD2. This CDR3 is built from 15 residues. J was trimmed by 4 bases and V by 4 bases; bases with no gene match: 7. Per the germline V gene, CDR1 is LGHDT and CDR2 is YNNKEL (reference sequence). The CDR3 reads CASSRPSGPYNEQFF. As DNA, the CDR3 is TGTGCCAGCAGCCGTCCTAGCGGACCGTACAATGAGCAGTTCTTC.

This clonotype appeared a few times. This sequence joins TRBV12-3 or TRBV12-4 and TRBJ2-1; either TRBD1 or TRBD2 may supply D (5 bases each). There are 13 residues in the CDR3. The DNA for the CDR3 is TGTGCAACGGCCGGGGCGGGTACGAATGAGCAGTTCTTC. The encoded protein is CATAGAGTNEQFF.

V and J are TRBV5-1 and TRBJ2-3; no definite D call. Looked up from germline, CDR1 is SGHRS and CDR2 is YFSETQ. V lost 0 bases, J lost 0 bases, and 11 bases lay in between. The CDR3 contains 16 residues. CDR3 in amino acids: CASSLASPPSTDTQYF. The CDR3 nucleotides read TGCGCCAGCAGCTTGGCGTCTCCCCCGAGCACAGATACGCAGTATTTT.

The V gene is TRBV28, the J gene TRBJ2-5; perhaps TRBD1 as D (6 bases). V was trimmed by 7 bases and J by 5 bases, leaving 17 bases between them. The CDR3 loop spans 14 amino acids. The V gene's germline CDR1 is MDHEN and CDR2 SYDVKM. This CDR3 is CASTPLDRTETQYF. The CDR3 region has the DNA TGTGCCAGCACCCCCCTCGACAGGACCGAGACCCAGTACTTC.

This clonotype was seen repeatedly, ten times or more. The genes are TRBV20-1 and TRBJ2-1; 7 bases line up with TRBD1. The CDR3 covers 12 residues. V lost 7 bases to trimming and J lost 7 bases; unmatched junction nucleotides: 7. The germline V gene encodes CDR1 DFQATT and CDR2 SNEGSKA (reference sequence). The CDR3 spells CSVDRASNEQFF. DNA of the CDR3: TGCAGTGTAGACAGGGCCTCAAATGAGCAGTTCTTC.

The chain employs TRBV29-1 and TRBJ2-7; D not resolved. Germline V gene sequence: CDR1 SQVTM, CDR2 ANQGSEA. The CDR3 length is 16 residues. V lost 6 bases to trimming and J lost 6 bases, with 27 bases between them. The CDR3 here is CSVAISMIQTRSEQYF. As DNA, the CDR3 is TGCAGCGTCGCGATTAGCATGATCCAGACTCGGAGCGAGCAGTACTTC.

This clonotype has a count of ten or more. The genes are TRBV29-1 and TRBJ2-5; TRBD2 is a possible D gene (6 bases). The CDR3 has 15 residues. The V end lost 2 bases, the J end lost 2 bases, and 15 bases lay between the germline ends. Germline-derived CDR1 and CDR2 are SQVTM and ANQGSEA. The CDR3 is CSVELRGKRQETQYF. The CDR3 DNA reads as TGCAGCGTTGAATTACGGGGGAAAAGGCAAGAGACCCAGTACTTC.

The chain is built from TRBV7-9 and TRBJ2-5; D is uncertain. Germline-derived CDR1 and CDR2 are SEHNR and FQNEAQ (reference sequence). The V end was cut by 5 bases, the J end by 0 bases, with 10 bases between. CDR3 length: 14 amino acids. The CDR3 sequence is CASSQAAYQETQYF. The CDR3 DNA reads as TGTGCCAGCAGCCAGGCGGCGTACCAAGAGACCCAGTACTTC.

Concerning this clonotype itself: A read error may explain this, as a much larger clone is one base away. This chain connects TRBV11-1 to TRBJ1-1; D unresolved. The germline CDR1 and CDR2 sequences are SGHAT and FQDESV (reference sequence). The CDR3 covers 12 residues. In DNA form, the CDR3 reads TGTGCCAGCGCCAAACGGGGTCTGGAAGCTTACTTT. This encodes CASAKRGLEAYF.

This clonotype was detected many times. This sequence joins TRBV6-5 and TRBJ1-6; no clear D gene. V was pared by 4 bases and J by 6 bases, with 4 bases between. The CDR3 runs 12 residues. CDR1 and CDR2 (germline): MNHEY, SVGAGI. The CDR3 nucleotides read TGTGCCAGCAGTTTTCTTAATTCACCCCTCCACTTT. This sequence encodes CASSFLNSPLHF.

The gene calls are TRBV9 and TRBJ2-2, with D possibly matching TRBD1 (6 bases). CDR1 is SGDLS, CDR2 YYNGEE, per germline. The CDR3 covers 15 residues. Between the trimmed V and J ends, which lost 4 bases and 2 bases, there was a span of 12 bases. CDR3 in DNA: TGTGCCAGCAGCCCCCGGGACATTAACACCGGGGAGCTGTTTTTT. Translation: CASSPRDINTGELFF.